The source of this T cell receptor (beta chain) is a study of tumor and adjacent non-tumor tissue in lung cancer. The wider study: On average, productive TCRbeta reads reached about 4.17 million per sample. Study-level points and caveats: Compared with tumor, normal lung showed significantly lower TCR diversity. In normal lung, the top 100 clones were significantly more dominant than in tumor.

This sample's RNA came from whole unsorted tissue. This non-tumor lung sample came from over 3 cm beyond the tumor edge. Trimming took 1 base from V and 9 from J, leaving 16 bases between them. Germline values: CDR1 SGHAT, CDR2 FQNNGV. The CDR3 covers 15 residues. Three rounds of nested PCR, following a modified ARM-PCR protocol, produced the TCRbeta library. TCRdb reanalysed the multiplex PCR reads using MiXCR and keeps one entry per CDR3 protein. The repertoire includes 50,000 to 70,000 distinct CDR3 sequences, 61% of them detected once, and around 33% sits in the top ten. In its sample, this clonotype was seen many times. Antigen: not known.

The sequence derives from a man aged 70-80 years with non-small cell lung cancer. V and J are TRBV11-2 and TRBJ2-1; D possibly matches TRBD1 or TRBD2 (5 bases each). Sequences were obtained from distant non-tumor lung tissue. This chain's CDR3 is CASSLVTVSSSEQFF. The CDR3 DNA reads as TGTGCCAGCAGCTTAGTGACAGTCTCTAGCAGTGAGCAGTTCTTC.